This passage covers 5 T cell receptor beta chains from one sample sequenced in a study of spatial heterogeneity in lung cancer. Time point described: blood at routine non-recurrence follow-up after resection. TCRdb re-called the 5' RACE reads with MiXCR, one entry per CDR3 protein. The sample lists about 46,000 distinct CDR3 sequences; about 10% were seen once. The sequences come from PBMCs, collected at follow-up. The receptors were gathered from a male donor with early-stage non-small cell lung cancer.

The rearrangement links TRBV7-3 to TRBJ2-1; 8 positions agree with TRBD1. The CDR3 is 16 amino acids. Germline CDR1 reads SGHTA; CDR2 reads FQGTGA. The V gene end was trimmed by 3 bases and the J gene end by 2 bases; junction bases not matched to a gene: 6. CDR3 in DNA: TGTGCCAGCAGCTTTCAGGGGGCAGGGACCTACAATGAGCAGTTCTTC. This encodes CASSFQGAGTYNEQFF.

This clonotype was found many times. The rearrangement joins TRBV4-1 to TRBJ2-1, with 12 bases lining up with TRBD2. The CDR3 has 16 amino acids. With V trimmed by 1 base and J by 4 bases, 2 bases remained unmatched. Germline CDR1 reads MGHRA; CDR2 reads YSYEKL. The CDR3 bases are TGCGCCAGCAGCCAAGGGACTAGCGGGGCATACAATGAGCAGTTCTTC. Its protein product is CASSQGTSGAYNEQFF.

This clonotype was recorded many times. The CDR3 DNA reads as TGTGCCAGCAGTACCCAAAAGCGGGAGGGAGGAGAGCAGTACTTC. Protein sequence: CASSTQKREGGEQYF. This chain uses TRBV5-4 with TRBJ2-7; 10 bases line up with TRBD2. This CDR3 comprises 15 residues. Trimming took 5 bases from V and 7 from J; bases not matched to a gene: 12. The germline gives CDR1 SGHNT, CDR2 YYREEE (reference sequence).

This clonotype was detected ten times or more. The chain employs TRBV20-1 and TRBJ2-7; 7 bases fit TRBD2. Looked up from germline, CDR1 is DFQATT and CDR2 is SNEGSKA (reference sequence). The ends lost 0 bases at V and 3 bases at J; junction bases unmatched: 8. This CDR3 region has 15 residues. The CDR3 here is CSARDPLRGSYEQYF. The CDR3 DNA reads TGCAGTGCTAGAGACCCCCTTCGCGGGAGCTACGAGCAGTACTTC.

This clonotype was found a few times. V is TRBV6-5 and J is TRBJ2-1; 7 bases are a match to TRBD2. Germline CDR1 is MNHEY and CDR2 is SVGAGI. Germline trimming cut 6 bases from V and 5 bases from J; bases unmatched to any gene: 13. The CDR3 has 16 amino acids. CDR3 bases: TGTGCCAGCAGGGGATCGGGCGGGAGAGGCAACAATGAGCAGTTCTTC. This translates into CASRGSGGRGNNEQFF.